These 10 T cell receptor beta chains were all obtained from the same sample, sequenced in a study of Tregs in tolerant kidney transplant recipients. The protocol was immunoSEQ multiplex PCR, while the TCRdb copy is restricted to in-frame clones and leaves out a portion. The sample lists 90,000 or so clones, more than 85% occurring once. Recipients received nonmyeloablative bone marrow transplants from related graft donors, with transient mixed chimerism. Sequenced material: CD4+ T cells from blood (PBMCs), taken 12 months after the transplant. The receptors were sampled from a human patient who received a combined kidney and bone marrow transplant. Some of the T cells might come from the graft donor.

V gene TRBV15 combines with J gene TRBJ1-2, with 9 bases fitting TRBD1. V shed 2 bases, J shed 4 bases, and the junction held 5 bases outside the gene matches. The germline V gene has CDR1 LNHNV and CDR2 YYDKDF (reference sequence). The CDR3 has 15 residues. The CDR3 sequence: CATSRPDRGPYGYTF. The CDR3 bases are TGTGCCACCAGCAGACCGGACAGGGGCCCCTATGGCTACACCTTC.

The chain carries TRBV11-3 and TRBJ2-2; a weak D match, TRBD1 (6 bases). This CDR3 is 17 amino acids long. Per the germline V gene, CDR1 is SGHNT and CDR2 is YENEEA. V gave up 4 bases and J gave up 5 bases, with 20 bases separating them. The CDR3 DNA reads as TGTGCCAGCAGCTCCTCGTGGGACATTATCAAAACCGGGGAGCTGTTTTTT. Translating gives CASSSSWDIIKTGELFF. The full variable domain, its missing parts supplied by reference TRBV11-3 and TRBJ2-2, is EAGVVQSPRYKIIEKKQPVAFWCNPISGHNTLYWYLQNLGQGPELLIRYENEEAVDDSQLPKDRFSAERLKGVDSTLKIQPAELGDSAVYLCASSSSWDIIKTGELFFGEGSRLTVL.

This sequence joins TRBV18 and TRBJ2-5, with 10 bases matching TRBD1. With V trimmed by 3 bases and J by 3 bases, 4 bases remained unmatched. Germline values: CDR1 KGHSH, CDR2 LQKENI. The CDR3 is 15 residues long. The CDR3, as DNA: TGTGCCAGCTCACCTCGACAGGGGGCCGAAGAGACCCAGTACTTC. Its protein is CASSPRQGAEETQYF.

The CDR3 DNA reads TGTGCCTGGGAGGGACAGACTTTTTACGAGCAGTACTTC. It is translated as CAWEGQTFYEQYF. The chain is built from TRBV30 and TRBJ2-7; TRBD1 matches at 7 bases. Germline assignment: CDR1 GTSNPN and CDR2 SVGIG (reference sequence). V lost 5 bases to trimming and J lost 4 bases; unmatched junction nucleotides: 8. CDR3 length equals 13 residues.

V gene TRBV2 combines with J gene TRBJ2-7; 11 bases map to TRBD1. CDR3 length equals 15 residues. The junction had 6 bases not matched to a gene; V was cut back by 5 bases and J by 3 bases. CDR1 and CDR2 from the germline V gene are SNHLY and FYNNEI. CDR3 sequence (DNA): TGTGCCAGCAGTAATCCGGGACAGGGGGTCTACGAGCAGTACTTC. Translation: CASSNPGQGVYEQYF.

In DNA, the CDR3 is TGTGCCAGCAGCTTAGTGGTAGGCGAGCGGGGGGGCCCTGGGACAGATACGCAGTATTTT. It codes for CASSLVVGERGGPGTDTQYF. The J gene is TRBJ2-3, the V gene TRBV7-6; 10 bases fit TRBD2. V shed 1 base and J 3 bases; nucleotides not matched to a gene: 16. CDR3 length: 20 residues. Per germline, CDR1 SGHVS and CDR2 FNYEAQ.

This chain links TRBV30 with TRBJ2-7, with D possibly matching TRBD2 (6 bases). Germline CDR1 and CDR2: GTSNPN and SVGIG (reference sequence). V was trimmed by 2 bases and J by 7 bases, leaving 15 bases between them. The CDR3 sequence is 13 residues long. The CDR3 coding sequence is TGTGCCTGGAGTCCGGACTACCTGGGGGAGCAGTACTTC. Translated: CAWSPDYLGEQYF.

This chain links TRBV19 with TRBJ2-1; possible D gene TRBD2, 5 bases. V was clipped by 7 bases and J by 9 bases, with 19 bases between them. This CDR3 has 14 residues. Per germline, CDR1 LNHDA and CDR2 SQIVND (reference sequence). The CDR3 region is CASTMSIVEAEQFF. The CDR3 bases are TGTGCCAGTACGATGAGTATAGTGGAGGCTGAGCAGTTCTTC.

The rearrangement joins TRBV11-3 to TRBJ1-2; 8 bases are shared with TRBD1. The length of the CDR3 is 13 residues. Losses at the gene ends were 4 bases for V and 3 bases for J; bases not matched to a gene: 1. Germline assignment: CDR1 SGHNT and CDR2 YENEEA. The CDR3, as DNA: TGTGCCAGCAGCTCAGGGGGCCACTATGGCTACACCTTC. Amino acid sequence: CASSSGGHYGYTF.

The chain uses TRBV18 and TRBJ2-5; 12 nucleotides line up with TRBD2. Germline lookup yields CDR1 KGHSH and CDR2 LQKENI. The CDR3 has 15 amino acids. The V segment lost 3 bases and the J segment 4 bases; nucleotides outside the gene matches: 3. DNA for the CDR3: TGTGCCAGCTCACCCGGACTAGCGGGGAGAGAGACCCAGTACTTC. Amino acids: CASSPGLAGRETQYF.